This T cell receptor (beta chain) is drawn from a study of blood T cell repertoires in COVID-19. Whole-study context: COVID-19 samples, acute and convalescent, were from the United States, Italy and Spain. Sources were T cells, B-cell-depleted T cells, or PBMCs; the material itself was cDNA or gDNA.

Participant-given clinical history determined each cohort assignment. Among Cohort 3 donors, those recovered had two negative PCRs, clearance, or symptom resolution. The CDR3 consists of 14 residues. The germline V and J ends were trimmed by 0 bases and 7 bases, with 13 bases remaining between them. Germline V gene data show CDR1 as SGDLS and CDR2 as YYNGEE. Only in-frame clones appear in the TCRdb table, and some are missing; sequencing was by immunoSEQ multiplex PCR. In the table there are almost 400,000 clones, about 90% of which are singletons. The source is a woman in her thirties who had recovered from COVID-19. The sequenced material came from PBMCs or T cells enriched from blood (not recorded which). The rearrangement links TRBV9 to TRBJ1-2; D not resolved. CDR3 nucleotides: TGTGCCAGCAGCGTAGCCGGCAGGCCTCCTGGCTACACCTTC. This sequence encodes CASSVAGRPPGYTF.